This TCR beta chain was profiled in a study of monozygotic twins with inflammatory bowel disease (dated by TCRdb to 2018 to 2020). About the study as a whole: A total of some 30 monozygotic twin pairs were included in the full study, comprising nine German pairs (four IBD-concordant, five IBD-discordant) and 19 IBD-discordant Danish pairs. Each individual had, on average, about 151 000 unique TCRalpha sequences and 181 000 unique TCRbeta sequences available for analysis. The search for disease-associated traits relied mainly on comparing, within discordant pairs, IBD patients with their genetically identical healthy co-twins.

The full study reports these points: Compared with healthy twins, IBD patients had fewer clonotypes in common with other individuals, a difference most pronounced in patients showing signs of disease activity. Concordant and discordant twins showed no difference in repertoire similarity, possibly because of limited statistical power. The analysis was unable to tell apart different T cell subtypes. TCRbeta repertoire diversity, by inverse Simpson index, was decreased in IBD patients compared with their healthy co-twins. Background noise and inter-individual variability may have been introduced into the repertoires by the differing immunosuppressive treatments among patients. The results gave no support for a single strong signal or clonotype linked to IBD.

CDR3 length: 16 amino acids, cysteine to phenylalanine. Nucleotide data are not available. CDR1 and CDR2 were assigned from the germline V gene as KGHDR and SFDVKD. From each donor, an approximately 2.5 ml peripheral blood sample was collected into PAXgene tubes and stored at -80 degrees C. Total RNA was isolated from whole blood with the PAXgene blood miRNA kit on an automated QIAcube, without T cell sorting. Peripheral blood from monozygotic twin pairs, either concordant or discordant for inflammatory bowel disease, underwent deep TCRalpha and TCRbeta repertoire profiling that used unique molecular barcoding. Smoking habits were recorded for all twin pairs, and individuals were classified as current, former or never smokers. A word on this clonotype: Its specific antigen is unknown.

Receptor amplification or capture employed 5' RACE. For each TCR library, 3,000 to 3,500 ng of total RNA was used. For each sample, cDNA synthesis was carried out in eight separate reactions using SMARTScribe reverse transcriptase. During cDNA synthesis, unique molecular identifiers containing a 6-nucleotide sample barcode were introduced by template switching. TCRalpha and TCRbeta cDNA was amplified in two nested PCRs of 16 and 9 cycles, and bead purification was carried out after each PCR. Before amplification, the cDNA was treated with uracil DNA-glycosylase and purified using the QIAquick PCR purification kit. The second PCR added Illumina TruSeq-compatible adapters along with sample-specific barcodes. Library quality and concentration were checked on TapeStation and Qubit, and libraries were pooled at around 4.7 ng each. The pooled libraries were sequenced with 2 x 100 bp reads and custom sequencing primers on an Illumina HiSeq2500 single-index Rapid Run. The authors' pipeline ran thus. UMI-based consensus assembly with MiGEC version 1.2.6 was used to correct PCR and sequencing errors. MiXCR version 2.1.1 was used for V(D)J alignment, clonotype assembly and CDR3 extraction. Normalisation of gene usage, clonotype sharing and MAIT/NKT TCR abundance was achieved by analysing the top 1000, 10 000 and 20 000 clonotypes per sample. Diversity was computed as the inverse Simpson index with the vegan R package after downsampling to 27 000 UMIs. Paired Mann-Whitney U tests on discordant twin pairs were used, with Benjamini-Hochberg multiple-testing correction. Based on TCRdb reprocessing of the reads, there is one entry per CDR3 protein sequence, and DNA is missing. The V and J calls follow TCRdb's processing rather than the paper's. The sample's clone listing holds fewer than 550,000 distinct CDR3 sequences. The top ten hold less than 2.5% of the sample.

The sequence derives from a human donor with ulcerative colitis or Crohn's disease, or a healthy co-twin of an affected twin (not recorded which). Sequenced input: blood. The chain was built from TRBV24-1 and TRBJ2-1; the D gene TCRdb calls, TRBD2, cannot be checked with no DNA. The CDR3 protein sequence reads: CATSDPLRDPYNEQFF.